The 10 T cell receptor beta chains presented below share a single source sample, sequenced in a study of shared clonotypes between healthy human individuals. Sequenced by immunoSEQ multiplex PCR; TCRdb stores in-frame clones only, minus some. Among 2,500,000 or so clones listed, roughly 93% were seen once. The sequenced material came from naive CD4+ T cells from PBMCs. Subset specified: CD45RA+ positively selected. The source is a man aged 18 to 29 in good health. Some clones in this sample may be carry-over from other donors' samples.

CDR3 amino acids: CASSQGYSYEQYF. The CDR3 DNA follows: TGTGCCAGCAGTCAGGGCTACTCCTACGAGCAGTACTTC. The V call is TRBV7-2, the J call TRBJ2-7; TRBD1 is a possible D gene (5 bases). CDR1 is SGHTA and CDR2 is FQGNSA in the germline V gene. V gave up 6 bases and J gave up 0 bases, with 9 bases separating them. The CDR3 sequence is 13 residues long. The whole variable domain, remainder taken from reference TRBV7-2 and TRBJ2-7, is GAGVSQSPSNKVTEKGKDVELRCDPISGHTALYWYRQSLGQGLEFLIYFQGNSAPDKSGLPSDRFSAERTGGSVSTLTIQRTQQEDSAVYLCASSQGYSYEQYFGPGTRLTVT.

This chain links TRBV30 with TRBJ2-1; 9 bases match TRBD2. Germline values: CDR1 GTSNPN, CDR2 SVGIG (reference sequence). The CDR3 loop spans 15 amino acids. Trimming at V came to 0 bases and at J to 7 bases, leaving 7 bases not matched to a gene. The CDR3 reads CAWSVYSGSWNEQFF. The CDR3 coding sequence is TGTGCCTGGAGTGTTTATAGCGGGAGTTGGAATGAGCAGTTCTTC.

The chain links TRBV18 to TRBJ2-3, with D unresolved. Deletions cut 6 bases from V and 0 bases from J, with 10 bases between. Germline loops: CDR1 KGHSH, CDR2 LQKENI. The CDR3 consists of 14 residues. The CDR3 loop is CASSLTVSTDTQYF. CDR3 sequence (DNA): TGTGCCAGCTCCCTAACGGTTAGCACAGATACGCAGTATTTT.

The V and J genes are TRBV5-4 and TRBJ1-2; 7 bases fit TRBD1. Germline loops: CDR1 SGHNT, CDR2 YYREEE (reference sequence). CDR3 length: 13 residues. Losses at the gene ends were 4 bases for V and 2 bases for J; bases not matched to a gene: 2. CDR3 loop: CASSEGQNYGYTF. CDR3 DNA: TGTGCCAGCAGCGAGGGACAGAACTATGGCTACACCTTC.

This clone was counted once. This chain joins TRBV27 and TRBJ1-2; D perhaps matches TRBD1 (5 bases). Germline V gene sequence: CDR1 MNHEY, CDR2 SMNVEV (reference sequence). V shed 5 bases and J shed 4 bases, with 17 bases lying between them. The CDR3 contains 15 residues. This chain's CDR3 is CASSPPPGRSYGYTF. The CDR3 nucleotides are TGTGCCAGCAGTCCGCCCCCGGGACGTAGCTATGGCTACACCTTC.

Of note for this clone: This sample includes further DNA sequences coding for the same CDR3. This sequence joins TRBV18 and TRBJ2-1; D is possibly TRBD2 (5 bases). Germline V gives CDR1 KGHSH, CDR2 LQKENI. The V gene lost 3 bases and the J gene lost 7 bases, with 7 bases spanning the gap. This CDR3 is 12 amino acids long. This CDR3 reads CASSPRDNEQFF. The CDR3 bases are TGTGCCAGCTCACCGAGGGATAATGAGCAGTTCTTC. The full variable domain, in which reference TRBV18 and TRBJ2-1 provide the parts outside the CDR3, is NAGVMQNPRHLVRRRGQEARLRCSPMKGHSHVYWYRQLPEEGLKFMVYLQKENIIDESGMPKERFSAEFPKEGPSILRIQQVVRGDSAAYFCASSPRDNEQFFGPGTRLTVL.

The genes are TRBV7-3 and TRBJ2-3; maybe TRBD1 (5 bases). The CDR3 runs to 12 residues. CDR1 and CDR2 (germline): SGHTA, FQGTGA. Trimming took off 2 bases at V and 9 bases at J, with 9 bases between the two ends. The CDR3 loop is CASSLGGATQYF. As DNA, the CDR3 is TGTGCCAGCAGCTTAGGTGGGGCCACGCAGTATTTT.

The chain has TRBV4-3 and TRBJ2-5; D unclear. The DNA matches TRBJ2-7 better at its end, which makes the J call doubtful. CDR1 is LGHNA, CDR2 YSLEER, per germline. This CDR3 spans 13 amino acids. CDR3 DNA: TGCGCCAGCAGCCAAGATGAGACCTACGAGCAGTACTTC. The encoded protein is CASSQDETYEQYF.

The chain joins TRBV28 to TRBJ2-4, with 7 bases matching TRBD1. There are 16 residues in the CDR3. Germline V gives CDR1 MDHEN, CDR2 SYDVKM. V gave up 4 bases and J gave up 9 bases; unmatched junction bases: 15. The CDR3 DNA reads TGTGCCAGCAGTTCTCGAGGGGGACAGAGATATCGCATTCAGTACTTC. It specifies CASSSRGGQRYRIQYF. The full variable domain, rest sourced from reference TRBV28 and TRBJ2-4, is DVKVTQSSRYLVKRTGEKVFLECVQDMDHENMFWYRQDPGLGLRLIYFSYDVKMKEKGDIPEGYSVSREKKERFSLILESASTNQTSMYLCASSSRGGQRYRIQYFGAGTRLSVL.

Only one count was recorded for this clone. The V call is TRBV5-1, the J call TRBJ2-7, with TRBD2 identical over 8 bases. This CDR3 is 14 amino acids long. Germline V gives CDR1 SGHRS, CDR2 YFSETQ. The V segment lost 2 bases and the J segment 6 bases; nucleotides outside the gene matches: 7. CDR3 amino acids: CASSLPGTRGEQYF. The CDR3 DNA is TGCGCCAGCAGCTTACCCGGGACTAGAGGCGAGCAGTACTTC.